The sequence of this TCR beta chain was determined in a study of pediatric ulcerative colitis. A remark on this clone: Its antigen is unidentified.

Findings of the study overall: Some T cells in rectal biopsies may come from blood, especially with overt colitis. Blood-rectal clonal overlap within each person was significantly higher in ulcerative colitis patients than controls.

Sequencing depth was up to 500,000 reads per sample. The method was immunoSEQ multiplex PCR; TCRdb's version includes in-frame clones alone and lacks a portion of them. The data show roughly 17,000 clones, about three quarters seen once. CDR3 size: 14 residues. V was pared by 4 bases and J by 5 bases, with 15 bases between. Germline CDR1 and CDR2: SGHRS and YFSETQ. The rectum was sampled with one to two pinch biopsies at colonoscopy. No immunosuppressive drugs were given to ulcerative colitis patients before diagnostic colonoscopy. The clonotype was recovered from a girl under 18 with moderate ulcerative colitis. The specimen sequenced was gut tissue. The chain uses TRBV5-1 and TRBJ1-1; possible D gene TRBD1, 6 bases. CDR3 sequence: CASSPEQGSTEAFF. CDR3 nucleotides: TGCGCCAGCAGCCCAGAACAGGGTAGTACTGAAGCTTTCTTT.